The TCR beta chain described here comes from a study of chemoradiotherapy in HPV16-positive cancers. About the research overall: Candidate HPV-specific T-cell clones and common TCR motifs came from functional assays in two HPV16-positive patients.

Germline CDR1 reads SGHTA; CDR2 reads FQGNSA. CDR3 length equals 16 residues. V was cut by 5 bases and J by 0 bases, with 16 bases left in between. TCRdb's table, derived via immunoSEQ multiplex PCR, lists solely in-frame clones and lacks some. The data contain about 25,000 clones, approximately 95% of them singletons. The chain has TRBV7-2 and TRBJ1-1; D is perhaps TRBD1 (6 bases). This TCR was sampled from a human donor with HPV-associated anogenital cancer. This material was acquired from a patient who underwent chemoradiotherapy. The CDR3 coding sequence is TGTGCCAGCAGCAATAGGGGGGGGGCAATGAACACTGAAGCTTTCTTT. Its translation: CASSNRGGAMNTEAFF. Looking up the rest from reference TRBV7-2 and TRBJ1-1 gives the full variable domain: GAGVSQSPSNKVTEKGKDVELRCDPISGHTALYWYRQSLGQGLEFLIYFQGNSAPDKSGLPSDRFSAERTGGSVSTLTIQRTQQEDSAVYLCASSNRGGAMNTEAFFGQGTRLTVV.